This TCR beta chain was captured in a study of cytomegalovirus exposure and HLA in healthy donors. Study summary: Earlier, approximately 110 million unique TCR beta sequences were recovered from roughly 170 million T cells by an analysis.

CDR1 is LNHDA and CDR2 is SQIVND in the germline V gene (reference sequence). The CDR3 length is 15 residues. V was trimmed by 7 bases and J by 2 bases, leaving 15 bases between them. PCR amplification relied on 60 Vbeta primers (plus 13 Jbeta primers). Clones were sequenced by immunoSEQ multiplex PCR, and TCRdb holds only the in-frame ones, with some missing. The table records approximately 170,000 clones, around 83% of them present only once. This sequence joins TRBV19 and TRBJ2-1, with D perhaps matching TRBD2 (6 bases). Sequenced sample: PBMCs. The sequence derives from a man in his fifties in good health and CMV-seropositive. CDR3 region: CASTLRESTYNEQFF. The CDR3 DNA reads TGTGCCAGTACCCTTCGGGAGTCCACCTACAATGAGCAGTTCTTC.